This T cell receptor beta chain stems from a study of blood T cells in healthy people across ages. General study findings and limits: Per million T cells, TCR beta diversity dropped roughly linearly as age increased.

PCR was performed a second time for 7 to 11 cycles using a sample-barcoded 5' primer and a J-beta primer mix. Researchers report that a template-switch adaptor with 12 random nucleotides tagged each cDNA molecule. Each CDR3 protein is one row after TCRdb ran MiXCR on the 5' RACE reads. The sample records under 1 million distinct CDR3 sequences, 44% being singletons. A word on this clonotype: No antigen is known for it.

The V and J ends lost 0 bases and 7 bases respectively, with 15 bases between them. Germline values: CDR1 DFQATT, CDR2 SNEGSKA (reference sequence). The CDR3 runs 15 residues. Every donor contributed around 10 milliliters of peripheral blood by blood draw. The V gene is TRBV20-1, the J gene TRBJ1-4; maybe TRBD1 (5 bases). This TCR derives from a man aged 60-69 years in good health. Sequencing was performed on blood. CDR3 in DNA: TGCAGTGCTAGAGATCTCAGGGCCGGGGGTGAAAAACTGTTTTTT. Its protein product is CSARDLRAGGEKLFF.